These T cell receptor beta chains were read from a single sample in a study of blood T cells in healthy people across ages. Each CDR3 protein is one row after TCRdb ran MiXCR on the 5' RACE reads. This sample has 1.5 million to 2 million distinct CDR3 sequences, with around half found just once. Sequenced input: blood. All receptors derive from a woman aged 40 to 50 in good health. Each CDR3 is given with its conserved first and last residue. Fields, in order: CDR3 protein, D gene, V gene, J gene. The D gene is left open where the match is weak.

cdr3_aa: CSARGVALGQPQHF
d_call: -
v_call: TRBV20-1
j_call: TRBJ1-5

cdr3_aa: CASSFYGTGNYNEQFF
d_call: -
v_call: TRBV27
j_call: TRBJ2-1

cdr3_aa: CASSLSAGAIYNEQFF
d_call: -
v_call: TRBV5-1
j_call: TRBJ2-1

cdr3_aa: CASSPGDSTRETQYF
d_call: TRBD1
v_call: TRBV7-3
j_call: -

cdr3_aa: CAITGSGSSTDTQYF
d_call: -
v_call: TRBV10-3
j_call: TRBJ2-3

cdr3_aa: CASSERSYEQFF
d_call: -
v_call: TRBV2
j_call: TRBJ2-1

cdr3_aa: CSATSSSGAGETQYF
d_call: TRBD2
v_call: TRBV20-1
j_call: TRBJ2-5

cdr3_aa: CASSLNGQGFQETQYF
d_call: TRBD1
v_call: TRBV4-1
j_call: TRBJ2-5

cdr3_aa: CASSRGPAAGDTQYF
d_call: -
v_call: TRBV3-1
j_call: TRBJ2-3

cdr3_aa: CASSWDRSPEETQYF
d_call: TRBD1
v_call: TRBV12-3/TRBV12-4
j_call: -

cdr3_aa: CASSQVRLRDRGVNEQFF
d_call: TRBD1
v_call: TRBV4-2
j_call: TRBJ2-1

cdr3_aa: CASSFLGQGETQYF
d_call: TRBD1
v_call: TRBV7-2
j_call: TRBJ2-5

cdr3_aa: CASSVQRHSNQPQHF
d_call: -
v_call: TRBV2
j_call: TRBJ1-5

cdr3_aa: CASSQEGPSAGEQFF
d_call: -
v_call: TRBV4-1
j_call: TRBJ2-1

cdr3_aa: CASSLDPGSPQETQYF
d_call: -
v_call: TRBV11-2
j_call: TRBJ2-5

cdr3_aa: CATSFQRSGANVLTF
d_call: -
v_call: TRBV15
j_call: TRBJ2-6

cdr3_aa: CASSPTGQAPDTQYF
d_call: TRBD1
v_call: TRBV7-9
j_call: TRBJ2-3

cdr3_aa: CSAKDRRETQYF
d_call: -
v_call: TRBV20-1
j_call: TRBJ2-5

cdr3_aa: CASSFSGGAYEQFF
d_call: TRBD2
v_call: TRBV12-3/TRBV12-4
j_call: TRBJ2-1

cdr3_aa: CASSGGATTTYEQYF
d_call: -
v_call: TRBV6-6
j_call: -

cdr3_aa: CASTRGPSYEQYF
d_call: -
v_call: TRBV27
j_call: TRBJ2-7

cdr3_aa: CAISESAGVGSPLHF
d_call: -
v_call: TRBV10-3
j_call: TRBJ1-6

cdr3_aa: CASSLTATSGPLNEQFF
d_call: TRBD2
v_call: TRBV7-6
j_call: TRBJ2-1

cdr3_aa: CASSFNLGLSGNEQFF
d_call: -
v_call: TRBV27
j_call: TRBJ2-1

cdr3_aa: CAISEGGGQETQYF
d_call: -
v_call: TRBV10-3
j_call: TRBJ2-5

cdr3_aa: CASTQRGLSIVYNEQFF
d_call: -
v_call: TRBV28
j_call: TRBJ2-1

cdr3_aa: CANHHWGLAGGGAKNIQYF
d_call: TRBD2
v_call: TRBV7-2
j_call: TRBJ2-4

cdr3_aa: CASSSSFSPGTRDGYTF
d_call: -
v_call: TRBV7-9
j_call: TRBJ1-2

cdr3_aa: CASSASGGSQETQYF
d_call: TRBD2
v_call: TRBV9
j_call: TRBJ2-5

cdr3_aa: CASSVLTGGTYEQYF
d_call: -
v_call: TRBV7-7
j_call: TRBJ2-7

cdr3_aa: CASSQDISGGARGNEQFF
d_call: TRBD2
v_call: TRBV4-3
j_call: TRBJ2-1

cdr3_aa: CASSEYLSGYTF
d_call: -
v_call: TRBV25-1
j_call: TRBJ1-2

cdr3_aa: CASSERGHPRQETQYF
d_call: -
v_call: TRBV11-2
j_call: TRBJ2-5

cdr3_aa: CASSEEGRLAGASYNEQFF
d_call: TRBD2
v_call: TRBV6-1
j_call: TRBJ2-1

cdr3_aa: CSASQQGGYYGYTF
d_call: -
v_call: TRBV20-1
j_call: TRBJ1-2

cdr3_aa: CASWSYTGELFF
d_call: -
v_call: TRBV2
j_call: TRBJ2-2

cdr3_aa: CASSLSAGDKQDEQFF
d_call: TRBD2
v_call: TRBV27
j_call: TRBJ2-1

cdr3_aa: CAIRPGTGAGYGYTF
d_call: TRBD1
v_call: TRBV10-3
j_call: TRBJ1-2

cdr3_aa: CASSQYREGFGTQYF
d_call: TRBD2
v_call: TRBV23-1
j_call: TRBJ2-5

cdr3_aa: CASSLGQGPSTQYF
d_call: -
v_call: TRBV28
j_call: TRBJ2-5

cdr3_aa: CASSLERRIYEQYF
d_call: -
v_call: TRBV11-2
j_call: TRBJ2-7

cdr3_aa: CATSRDGHLYQPQHF
d_call: -
v_call: TRBV15
j_call: TRBJ1-5

cdr3_aa: CASSRTGTEGETQYF
d_call: TRBD1
v_call: TRBV4-3
j_call: TRBJ2-5

cdr3_aa: CASSPSGDRDYGYTF
d_call: TRBD1
v_call: TRBV6-5
j_call: TRBJ1-2

cdr3_aa: CSARAGIDTQYF
d_call: -
v_call: TRBV20-1
j_call: TRBJ2-3

cdr3_aa: CASSHAGELFF
d_call: -
v_call: TRBV25-1
j_call: TRBJ2-2

cdr3_aa: CSARGRGWNEKLFF
d_call: TRBD1
v_call: TRBV20-1
j_call: TRBJ1-4